Sequencing of this T cell receptor beta chain was carried out in a study of cytomegalovirus exposure and HLA in healthy donors. Study context: Counted in an early data release were approximately 80 million unique TCRs from HLA-typed donors.

Broader study findings: Within a later analysis, the majority of CMV-associated TCR beta chains appeared HLA-restricted.

A note on this clone: Its antigen is still unknown.

PCR was performed using 60 Vbeta and 13 Jbeta primers. Here immunoSEQ multiplex PCR was the method, and the copy in TCRdb shows in-frame clones only, minus some. This table has around 67,000 clones, about 68% appearing once. V was pared by 2 bases and J by 2 bases, with 9 bases between. The CDR3 has 14 amino acids. The germline V gene has CDR1 MDHEN and CDR2 SYDVKM. The V gene is TRBV28, the J gene TRBJ2-5; D not certain. The sample comprised PBMCs. This clonotype originated in a woman aged 25 to 39 in good health and CMV-seropositive. The CDR3 region is CASSLQAPQETQYF. The CDR3 bases are TGTGCCAGCAGTTTACAGGCGCCTCAAGAGACCCAGTACTTC.